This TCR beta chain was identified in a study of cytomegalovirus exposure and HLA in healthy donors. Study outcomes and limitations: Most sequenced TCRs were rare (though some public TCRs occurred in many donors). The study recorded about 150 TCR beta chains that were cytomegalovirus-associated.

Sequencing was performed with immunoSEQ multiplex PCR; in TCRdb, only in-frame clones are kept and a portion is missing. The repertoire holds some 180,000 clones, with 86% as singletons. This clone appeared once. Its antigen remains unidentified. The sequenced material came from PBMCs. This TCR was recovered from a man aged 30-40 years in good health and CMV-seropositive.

The DNA of the CDR3 is TGTGCCAGCACCATCGCCCTTAGGGGGGTTAACTATGGCTACACCTTC. It specifies CASTIALRGVNYGYTF. The chain links TRBV28 to TRBJ1-2; D perhaps matches TRBD1 (6 bases). This CDR3 is 16 amino acids long. CDR1 MDHEN and CDR2 SYDVKM come from the germline V gene. V lost 7 bases, J lost 1 base, and 19 bases lay in between.